These 3 T cell receptor beta chains came from one sample sequenced in a study of PD-L1 blockade in urothelial cancer. Libraries were prepared by immunoSEQ multiplex PCR; TCRdb keeps only in-frame clonotypes and omits some of them. The repertoire holds about 72,000 clones, with about 85% as singletons. The sequencing used PBMCs, collected around atezolizumab (anti-PD-L1) treatment. The receptors shown here come from a man between 65 and 85 years old with urothelial cancer.

Here the CDR3 reads CASSRRGNIQYF. The CDR3 DNA follows: TGCGCCAGCAGCCGACGGGGAAACATTCAGTACTTC. The chain combines TRBV23-1 with TRBJ2-4, with D tentatively TRBD2 (5 bases). TRBV23-1 is assigned to the ORF class and has an uncertain function. The CDR3 extends over 12 amino acids. With 6 bases removed from V and 6 bases from J, the gap between germline ends came to 9 bases.

This clone has just one count. This chain uses TRBV11-2 with TRBJ2-1; a possible D gene is TRBD2 (5 bases). Trimming stripped 1 base from V and 6 bases from J, with 16 bases between. Germline V gene lookup returns CDR1 SGHAT and CDR2 FQNNGV. The CDR3 spans 16 residues. CDR3 DNA: TGTGCCAGCAGCTTAGTAAGGGCACTAGGCCTCAATGAGCAGTTCTTC. This gives the protein CASSLVRALGLNEQFF.

The V call is TRBV10-2, the J call TRBJ1-5, with unresolved D. The germline CDR1 and CDR2 sequences are WSHSY and SAAADI. CDR3 length: 15 amino acids. Trimming stripped 3 bases from V and 7 bases from J, with 16 bases between. The DNA for the CDR3 is TGCGCCAGCAGTGAAGGCCCGGGGTTAGGGCAGCCCCAGCATTTT. As protein: CASSEGPGLGQPQHF.